The present entry profiles one T cell receptor (beta chain) with its context. No antigen is known for it. It has no much larger one-base neighbor in the sample; base qualities were not kept. Relative to germline, V is 0 bases shorter and J is 2 bases shorter, with 8 bases between their ends. The CDR3 measures 14 amino acids from cysteine to phenylalanine. The read is trimmed to its CDR3 DNA, 42 bases read in frame from base 1. CDR1 and CDR2 are drawn from the germline V gene: MGHRA, YSYEKL. The data stem from a study of regulatory T cells in long-lasting Graves disease (TCRdb year 2021). General notes on the study: Persistent Graves' disease was defined as antithyroid drug treatment for over 5 years with persistently positive TSH receptor autoantibodies. A total of 35 or so samples underwent TCR sequencing: about 13 from persistent and roughly 20 from newly diagnosed Graves' disease patients. The study was conducted in China and was registered as a clinical trial. Peripheral blood TCR sequencing and RNA sequencing compared persistent Graves' disease patients with newly diagnosed Graves' disease patients. On average, persistent Graves' disease patients in the clinical cohort had been on antithyroid drugs for around 9.5 years.

The method behind the library was multiplex PCR. Instrument used: Illumina HiSeq 4000. iRepertoire HTBI primers and Arm-PCR amplification of CDR3 regions were used to construct TCR beta libraries. Before sequencing, the PCR products went through gel purification. The original methods were these. A total of under 80 TRBV and 14 TRBJ segments were identified across samples and were used for gene usage analysis of CDR3 amino acid clonotypes. Filtered high-quality paired reads were merged into contigs using COPE and FqMerger. Contigs were aligned with BLAST to IMGT TRBV, TRBD and TRBJ reference genes, and CDR3 was defined per IMGT. Highly expanded clones were defined as clonotypes with a frequency above 0.1%. Shannon entropy was used to measure repertoire diversity, and the Gini coefficient was used to measure V-J evenness. A clonotype was considered public if more than one individual shared it. TCRdb reprocessed the public reads (quality trimming at Q25 with fastp, clone calling with MiXCR) and kept in-frame beta chains. Rows matching on CDR3 protein sequence are summarized as one entry with the most common DNA and genes. TCRdb, not the original authors, processed these V and J calls. This sample comprises under 500,000 distinct CDR3 sequences, around 20% of them detected only once. The ten top clones hold about 20% of the sample.

The time point label, as the study defines it: persistent/refractory GD, antithyroid drugs over 5 years with positive TRAb. For both TCR sequencing and RNA sequencing, RNA was extracted from PBMCs using TRIzol. The diagnosis of Graves' disease followed American Thyroid Association guidelines. Patients for the study were recruited at an endocrinology department in Xi'an, China. From each patient, 7.5 to 10 milliliters of peripheral blood was collected into an EDTA anticoagulant tube. Ficoll Paque Plus density gradient separation was used to isolate PBMCs, and no additional T cell sorting was done. An Agilent 2100 Bioanalyzer and agarose gel were used to assess RNA quality, and a NanoDrop 2000 was used to measure RNA concentration. Study-level results and caveats: Sequencing and analysis were limited to the TCR beta chain. The small sample size was acknowledged by the authors as a limitation that may reduce accuracy. Compared with newly diagnosed patients, persistent Graves' disease patients had lower TCR Shannon entropy and fewer highly expanded clones, which suggests clonal expansion. Persistent disease showed preferential use of TRBV28, TRBJ1-2 and TRBJ2-5, whereas newly diagnosed disease favored TRBV20-1 and TRBJ2-1. Persistent patients shared more public clonotypes among themselves (2,741) than newly diagnosed patients did (about 900). Only peripheral blood was studied, because thyroid tissue, the primary lesion, was inaccessible.

The sample was peripheral blood mononuclear cells (PBMCs), taken when the disease was refractory, from a patient treated with antithyroid drugs. In this chain, TRBV4-1 is recombined with TRBJ2-7, with no confidently assigned D gene. The sequence was collected from a female donor with Graves disease. For the CDR3, the sequence is CASSQDGYPYEQYF. The nucleotides read TGCGCCAGCAGCCAAGATGGTTATCCCTACGAGCAGTACTTC.